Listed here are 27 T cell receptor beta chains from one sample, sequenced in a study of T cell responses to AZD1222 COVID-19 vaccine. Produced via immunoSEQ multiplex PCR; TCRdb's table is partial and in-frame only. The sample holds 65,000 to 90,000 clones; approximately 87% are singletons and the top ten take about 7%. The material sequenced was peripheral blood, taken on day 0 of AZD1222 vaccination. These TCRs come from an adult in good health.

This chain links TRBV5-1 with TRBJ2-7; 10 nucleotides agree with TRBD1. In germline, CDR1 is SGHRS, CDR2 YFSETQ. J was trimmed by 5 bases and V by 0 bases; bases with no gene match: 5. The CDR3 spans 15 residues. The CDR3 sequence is CASSLEGQGFNEQYF. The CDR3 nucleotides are TGCGCCAGCAGCTTGGAGGGACAGGGGTTTAACGAGCAGTACTTC.

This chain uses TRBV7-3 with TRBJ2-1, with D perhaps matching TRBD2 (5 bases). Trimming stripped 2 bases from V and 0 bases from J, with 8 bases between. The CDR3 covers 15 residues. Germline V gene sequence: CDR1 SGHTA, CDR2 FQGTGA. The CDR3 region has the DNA TGTGCCAGCAGCTTATACGGGGACTCCTACAATGAGCAGTTCTTC. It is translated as CASSLYGDSYNEQFF.

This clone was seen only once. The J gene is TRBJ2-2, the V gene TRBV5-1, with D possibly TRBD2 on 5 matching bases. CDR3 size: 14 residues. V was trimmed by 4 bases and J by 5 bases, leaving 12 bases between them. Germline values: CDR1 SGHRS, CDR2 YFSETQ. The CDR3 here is CASSTGEGTGELFF. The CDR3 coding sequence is TGCGCCAGCAGCACCGGGGAAGGGACCGGGGAGCTGTTTTTT.

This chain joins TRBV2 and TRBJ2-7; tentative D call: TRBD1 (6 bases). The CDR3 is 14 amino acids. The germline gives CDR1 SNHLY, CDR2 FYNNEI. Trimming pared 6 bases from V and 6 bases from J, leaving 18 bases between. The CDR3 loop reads CASRPGVAEGEQYF. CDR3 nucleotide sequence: TGTGCCAGCAGACCAGGGGTCGCTGAAGGCGAGCAGTACTTC.

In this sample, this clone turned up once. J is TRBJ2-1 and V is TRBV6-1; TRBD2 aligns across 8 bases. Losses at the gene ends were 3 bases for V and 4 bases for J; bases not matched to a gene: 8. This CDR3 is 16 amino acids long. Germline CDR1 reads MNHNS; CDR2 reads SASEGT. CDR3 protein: CASSEEVSGKYNEQFF. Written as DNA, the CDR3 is TGTGCCAGCAGTGAGGAAGTTAGCGGGAAATACAATGAGCAGTTCTTC.

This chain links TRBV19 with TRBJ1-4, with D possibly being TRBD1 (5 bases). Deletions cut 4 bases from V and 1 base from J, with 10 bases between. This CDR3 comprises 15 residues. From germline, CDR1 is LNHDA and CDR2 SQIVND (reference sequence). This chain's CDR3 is CASSTSGGTNEKLFF. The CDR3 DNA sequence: TGTGCCAGTAGTACCTCTGGGGGAACTAATGAAAAACTGTTTTTT.

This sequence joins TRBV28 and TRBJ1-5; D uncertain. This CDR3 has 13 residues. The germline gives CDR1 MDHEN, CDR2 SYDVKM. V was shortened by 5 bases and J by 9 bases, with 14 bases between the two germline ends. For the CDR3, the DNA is TGTGCCAGCAGTCAACTCGGCCTTGCGCCCCAGCATTTT. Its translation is CASSQLGLAPQHF.

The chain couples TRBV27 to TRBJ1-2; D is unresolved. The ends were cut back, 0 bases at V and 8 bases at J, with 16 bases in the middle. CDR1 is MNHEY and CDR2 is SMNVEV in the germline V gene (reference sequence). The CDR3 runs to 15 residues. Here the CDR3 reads CASSLSAGQSGGYTF. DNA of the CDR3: TGTGCCAGCAGTTTATCGGCTGGGCAGTCGGGGGGCTACACCTTC.

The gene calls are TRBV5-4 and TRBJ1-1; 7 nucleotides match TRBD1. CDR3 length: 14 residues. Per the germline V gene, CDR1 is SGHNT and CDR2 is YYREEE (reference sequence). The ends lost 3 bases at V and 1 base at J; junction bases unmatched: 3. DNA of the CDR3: TGTGCCAGCAGCTGGGGGACAGCGAACACTGAAGCTTTCTTT. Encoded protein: CASSWGTANTEAFF.

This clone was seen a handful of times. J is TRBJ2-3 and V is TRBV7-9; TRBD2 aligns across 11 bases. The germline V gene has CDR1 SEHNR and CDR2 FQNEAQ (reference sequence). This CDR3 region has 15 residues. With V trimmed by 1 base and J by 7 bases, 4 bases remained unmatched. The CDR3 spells CASSLGLAGGNTQYF. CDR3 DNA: TGTGCCAGCAGCTTAGGGCTAGCGGGGGGAAATACGCAGTATTTT.

CDR3 sequence reads: CASSKITGTDSYGYTF. DNA of the CDR3: TGTGCCAGTAGCAAGATCACCGGGACAGACTCCTATGGCTACACCTTC. The rearrangement links TRBV19 to TRBJ1-2; 7 bases match TRBD1. The CDR3 is 16 residues long. CDR1 is LNHDA, CDR2 SQIVND, per germline (reference sequence). The trim removed 6 bases at V and 4 bases at J, leaving 14 bases unmatched.

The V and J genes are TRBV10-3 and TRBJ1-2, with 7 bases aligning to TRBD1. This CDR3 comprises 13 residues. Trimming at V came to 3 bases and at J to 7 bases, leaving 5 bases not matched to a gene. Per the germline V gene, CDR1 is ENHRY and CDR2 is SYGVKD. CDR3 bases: TGTGCCATCAGTGACACAGGGGCGTTTGGCTACACCTTC. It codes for CAISDTGAFGYTF.

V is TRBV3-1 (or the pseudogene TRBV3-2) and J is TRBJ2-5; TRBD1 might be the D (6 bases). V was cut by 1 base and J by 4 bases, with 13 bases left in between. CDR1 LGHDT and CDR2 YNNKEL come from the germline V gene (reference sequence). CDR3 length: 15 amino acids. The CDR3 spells CASSQARGGGETQYF. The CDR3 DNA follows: TGTGCCAGCAGCCAAGCGAGAGGGGGTGGAGAGACCCAGTACTTC.

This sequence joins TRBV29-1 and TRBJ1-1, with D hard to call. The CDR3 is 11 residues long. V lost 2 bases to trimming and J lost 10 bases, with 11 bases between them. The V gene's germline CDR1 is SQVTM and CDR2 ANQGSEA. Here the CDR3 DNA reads TGCAGCGTTGAAAAGGGCGCGGTAGCTTTCTTT. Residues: CSVEKGAVAFF.

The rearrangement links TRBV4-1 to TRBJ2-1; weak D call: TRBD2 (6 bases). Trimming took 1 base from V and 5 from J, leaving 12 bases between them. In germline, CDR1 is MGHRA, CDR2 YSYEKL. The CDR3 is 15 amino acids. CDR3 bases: TGCGCCAGCAGCCAAGCAGAGCGGGCTGACAATGAGCAGTTCTTC. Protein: CASSQAERADNEQFF.

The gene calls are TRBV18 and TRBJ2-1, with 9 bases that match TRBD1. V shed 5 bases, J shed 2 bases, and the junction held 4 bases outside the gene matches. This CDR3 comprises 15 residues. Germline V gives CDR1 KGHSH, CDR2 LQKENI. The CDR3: CASSTGTGTYNEQFF. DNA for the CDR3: TGTGCCAGCTCAACCGGGACAGGGACCTACAATGAGCAGTTCTTC.

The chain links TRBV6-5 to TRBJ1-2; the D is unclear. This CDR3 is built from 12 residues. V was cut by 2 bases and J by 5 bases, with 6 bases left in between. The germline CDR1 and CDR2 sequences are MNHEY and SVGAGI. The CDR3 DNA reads TGTGCCAGCAGTTACGGTCTGTATGGCTACACCTTC. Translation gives CASSYGLYGYTF.

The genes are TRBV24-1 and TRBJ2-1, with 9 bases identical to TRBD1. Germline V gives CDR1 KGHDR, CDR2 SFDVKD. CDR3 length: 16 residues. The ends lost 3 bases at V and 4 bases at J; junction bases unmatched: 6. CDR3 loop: CATSDRTGERYNEQFF. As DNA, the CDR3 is TGTGCCACCAGTGATCGGACAGGGGAAAGGTACAATGAGCAGTTCTTC.

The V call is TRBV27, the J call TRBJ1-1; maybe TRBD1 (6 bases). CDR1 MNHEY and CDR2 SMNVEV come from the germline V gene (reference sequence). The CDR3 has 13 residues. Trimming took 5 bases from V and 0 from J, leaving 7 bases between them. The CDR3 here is CASSGQLNTEAFF. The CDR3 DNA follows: TGTGCCAGCAGTGGACAGTTGAACACTGAAGCTTTCTTT.

As DNA, the CDR3 is TGTGCCAGCAGCAACCTCAGGGCGGAAGGAAACACCATATATTTT. This codes for CASSNLRAEGNTIYF. The genes are TRBV3-1 (or the pseudogene TRBV3-2) and TRBJ1-3; maybe TRBD1 (5 bases). Germline V gene lookup returns CDR1 LGHDT and CDR2 YNNKEL (reference sequence). The CDR3 covers 15 residues. Trimming took off 5 bases at V and 4 bases at J, with 15 bases between the two ends.

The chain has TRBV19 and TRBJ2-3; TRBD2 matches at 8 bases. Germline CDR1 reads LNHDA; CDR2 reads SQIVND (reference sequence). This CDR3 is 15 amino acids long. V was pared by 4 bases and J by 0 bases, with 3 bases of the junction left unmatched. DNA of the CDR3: TGTGCCAGTAGTAATAGCGGGGCCAGCACAGATACGCAGTATTTT. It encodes CASSNSGASTDTQYF.

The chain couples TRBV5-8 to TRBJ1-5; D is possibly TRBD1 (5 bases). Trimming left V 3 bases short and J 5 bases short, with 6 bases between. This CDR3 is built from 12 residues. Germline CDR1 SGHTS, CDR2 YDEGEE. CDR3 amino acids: CASSWGDQPQHF. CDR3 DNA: TGTGCCAGCAGCTGGGGGGATCAGCCCCAGCATTTT. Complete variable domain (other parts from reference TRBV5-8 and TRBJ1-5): EAGVTQSPTHLIKTRGQQATLRCSPISGHTSVYWYQQALGLGLQFLLWYDEGEERNRGNFPPRFSGRQFPNYSSELNVNALELEDSALYLCASSWGDQPQHFGDGTRLSIL.

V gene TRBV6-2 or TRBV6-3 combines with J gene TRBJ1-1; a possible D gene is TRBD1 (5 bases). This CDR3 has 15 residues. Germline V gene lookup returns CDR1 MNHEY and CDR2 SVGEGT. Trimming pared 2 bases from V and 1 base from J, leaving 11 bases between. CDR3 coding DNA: TGTGCCAGCAGTTACAACCCAGGGAGGAACACTGAAGCTTTCTTT. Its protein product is CASSYNPGRNTEAFF.

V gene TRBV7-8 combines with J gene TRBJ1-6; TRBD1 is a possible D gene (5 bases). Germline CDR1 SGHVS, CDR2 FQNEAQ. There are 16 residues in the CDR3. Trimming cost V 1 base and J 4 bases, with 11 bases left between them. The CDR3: CASSLGGTPYNSPLHF. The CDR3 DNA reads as TGTGCCAGCAGCTTAGGAGGGACCCCGTATAATTCACCCCTCCACTTT. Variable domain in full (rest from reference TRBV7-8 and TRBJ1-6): GAGVSQSPRYKVAKRGQDVALRCDPISGHVSLFWYQQALGQGPEFLTYFQNEAQLDKSGLPSDRFFAERPEGSVSTLKIQRTQQEDSAVYLCASSLGGTPYNSPLHFGNGTRLTVT.

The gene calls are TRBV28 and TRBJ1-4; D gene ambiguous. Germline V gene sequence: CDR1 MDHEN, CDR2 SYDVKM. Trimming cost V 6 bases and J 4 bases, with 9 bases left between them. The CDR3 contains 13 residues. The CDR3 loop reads CASRRSGNEKLFF. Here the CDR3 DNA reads TGTGCCAGCAGGAGAAGTGGTAATGAAAAACTGTTTTTT.

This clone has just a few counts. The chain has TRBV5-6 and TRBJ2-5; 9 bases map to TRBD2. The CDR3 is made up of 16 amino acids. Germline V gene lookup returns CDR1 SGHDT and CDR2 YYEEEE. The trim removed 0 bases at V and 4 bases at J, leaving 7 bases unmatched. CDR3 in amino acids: CASSLVAGGVPETQYF. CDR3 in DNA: TGTGCCAGCAGCTTGGTTGCGGGAGGGGTCCCAGAGACCCAGTACTTC.

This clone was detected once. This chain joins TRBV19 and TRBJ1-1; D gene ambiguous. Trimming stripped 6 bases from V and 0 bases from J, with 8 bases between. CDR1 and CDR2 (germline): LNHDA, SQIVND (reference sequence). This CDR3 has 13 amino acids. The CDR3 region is CASSVAMNTEAFF. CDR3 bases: TGTGCCAGTAGCGTGGCGATGAACACTGAAGCTTTCTTT.